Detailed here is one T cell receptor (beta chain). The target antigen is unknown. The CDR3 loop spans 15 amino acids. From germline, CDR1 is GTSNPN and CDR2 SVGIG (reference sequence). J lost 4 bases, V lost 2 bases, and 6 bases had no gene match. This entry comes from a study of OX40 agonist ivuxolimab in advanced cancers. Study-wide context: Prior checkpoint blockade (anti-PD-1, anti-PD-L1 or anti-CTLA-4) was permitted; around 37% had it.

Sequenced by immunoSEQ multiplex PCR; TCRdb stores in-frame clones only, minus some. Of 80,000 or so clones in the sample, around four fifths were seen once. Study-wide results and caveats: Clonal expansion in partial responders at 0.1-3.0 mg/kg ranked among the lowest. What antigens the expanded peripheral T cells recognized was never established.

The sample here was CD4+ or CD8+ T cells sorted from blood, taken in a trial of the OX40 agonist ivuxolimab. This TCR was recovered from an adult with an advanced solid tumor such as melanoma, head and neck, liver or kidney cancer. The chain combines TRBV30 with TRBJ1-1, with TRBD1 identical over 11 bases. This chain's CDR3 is CAWSMGDRGITEAFF. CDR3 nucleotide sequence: TGTGCCTGGAGTATGGGGGACAGGGGGATCACTGAAGCTTTCTTT.